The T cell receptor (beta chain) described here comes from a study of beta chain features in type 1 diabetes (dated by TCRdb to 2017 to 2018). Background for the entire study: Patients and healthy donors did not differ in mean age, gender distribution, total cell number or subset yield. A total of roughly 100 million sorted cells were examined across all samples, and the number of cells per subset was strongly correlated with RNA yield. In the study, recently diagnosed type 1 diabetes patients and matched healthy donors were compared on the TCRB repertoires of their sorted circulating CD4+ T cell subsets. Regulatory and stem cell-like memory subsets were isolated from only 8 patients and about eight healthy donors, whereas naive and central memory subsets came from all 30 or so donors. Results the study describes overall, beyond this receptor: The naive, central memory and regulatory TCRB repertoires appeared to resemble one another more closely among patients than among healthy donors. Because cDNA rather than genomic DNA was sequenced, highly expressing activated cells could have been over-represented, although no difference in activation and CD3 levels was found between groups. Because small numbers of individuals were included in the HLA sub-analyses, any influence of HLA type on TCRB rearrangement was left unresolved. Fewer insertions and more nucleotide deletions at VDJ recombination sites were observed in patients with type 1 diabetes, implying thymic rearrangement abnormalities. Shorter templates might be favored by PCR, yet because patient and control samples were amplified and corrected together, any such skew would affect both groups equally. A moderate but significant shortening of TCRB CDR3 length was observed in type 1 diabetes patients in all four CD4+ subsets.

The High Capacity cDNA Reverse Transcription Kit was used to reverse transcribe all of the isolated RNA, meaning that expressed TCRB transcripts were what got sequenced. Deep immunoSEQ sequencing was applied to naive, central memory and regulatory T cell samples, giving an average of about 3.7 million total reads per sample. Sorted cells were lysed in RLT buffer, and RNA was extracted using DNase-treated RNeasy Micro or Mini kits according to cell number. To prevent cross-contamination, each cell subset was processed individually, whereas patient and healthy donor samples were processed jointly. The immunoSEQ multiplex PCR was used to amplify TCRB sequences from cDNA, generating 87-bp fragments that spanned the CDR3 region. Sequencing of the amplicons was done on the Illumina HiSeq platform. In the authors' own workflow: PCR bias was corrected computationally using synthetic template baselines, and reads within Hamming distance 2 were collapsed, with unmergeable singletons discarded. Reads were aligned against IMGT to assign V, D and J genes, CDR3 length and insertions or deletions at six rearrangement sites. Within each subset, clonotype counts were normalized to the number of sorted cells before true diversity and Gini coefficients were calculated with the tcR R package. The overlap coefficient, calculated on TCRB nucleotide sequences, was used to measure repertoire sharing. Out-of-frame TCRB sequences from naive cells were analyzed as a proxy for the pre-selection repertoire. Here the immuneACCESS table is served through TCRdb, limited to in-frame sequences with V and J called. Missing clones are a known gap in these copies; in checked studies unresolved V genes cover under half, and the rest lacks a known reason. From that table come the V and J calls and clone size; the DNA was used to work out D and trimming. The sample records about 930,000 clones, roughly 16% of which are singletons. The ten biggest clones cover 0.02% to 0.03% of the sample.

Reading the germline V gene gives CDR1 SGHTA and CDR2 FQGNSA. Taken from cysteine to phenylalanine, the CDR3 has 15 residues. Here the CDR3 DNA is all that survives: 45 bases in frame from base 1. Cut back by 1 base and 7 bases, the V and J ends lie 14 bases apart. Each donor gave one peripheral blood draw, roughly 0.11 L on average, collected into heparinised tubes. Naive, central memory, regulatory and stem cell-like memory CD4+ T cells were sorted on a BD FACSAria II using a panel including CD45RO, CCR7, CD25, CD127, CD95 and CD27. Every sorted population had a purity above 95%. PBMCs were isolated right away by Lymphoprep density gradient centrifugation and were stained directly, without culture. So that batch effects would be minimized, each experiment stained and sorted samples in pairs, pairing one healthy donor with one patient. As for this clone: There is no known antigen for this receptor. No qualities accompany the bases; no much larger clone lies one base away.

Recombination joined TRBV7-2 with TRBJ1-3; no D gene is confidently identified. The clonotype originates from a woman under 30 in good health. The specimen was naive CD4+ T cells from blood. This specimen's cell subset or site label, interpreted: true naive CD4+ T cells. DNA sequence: TGTGCCAGCAGCTTAGTACCAGGCCCGGAGAACACCATATATTTT. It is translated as CASSLVPGPENTIYF.